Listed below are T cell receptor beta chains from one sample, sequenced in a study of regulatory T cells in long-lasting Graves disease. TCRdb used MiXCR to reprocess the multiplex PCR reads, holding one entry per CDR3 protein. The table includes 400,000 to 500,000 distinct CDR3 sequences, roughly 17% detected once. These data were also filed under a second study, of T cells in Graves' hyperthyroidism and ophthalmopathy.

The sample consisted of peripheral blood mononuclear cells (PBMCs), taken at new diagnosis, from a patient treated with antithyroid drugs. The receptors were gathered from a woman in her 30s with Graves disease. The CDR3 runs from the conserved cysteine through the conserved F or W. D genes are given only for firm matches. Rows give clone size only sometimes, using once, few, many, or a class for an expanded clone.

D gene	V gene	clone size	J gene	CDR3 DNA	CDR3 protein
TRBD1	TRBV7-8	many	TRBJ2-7	TGTGCCAGCAGCTTAGCCCCCGGGACAGCTACCTACGAGCAGTACTTC	CASSLAPGTATYEQYF
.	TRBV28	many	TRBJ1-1	TGTGCCAGCAGCCGGAGGGGGGGATTTGACACTGAAGCTTTCTTT	CASSRRGGFDTEAFF
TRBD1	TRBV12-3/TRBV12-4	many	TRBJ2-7	TGTGCCAGCAGTCCGGGACAGCCCTCCTACGAGCAGTACTTC	CASSPGQPSYEQYF
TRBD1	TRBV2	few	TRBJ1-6	TGTGCCAGCAAACCAACAGGGGGATATAATTCACCCCTCCACTTT	CASKPTGGYNSPLHF
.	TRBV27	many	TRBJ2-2	TGTGCCACCAGCGGAGAGAACACCGGGGAGCTGTTTTTT	CATSGENTGELFF
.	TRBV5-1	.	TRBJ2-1	TGCGCCAGCACGCCTCCCGGACTTAGTGAGCAGTTCTTC	CASTPPGLSEQFF
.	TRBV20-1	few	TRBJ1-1	TGCAGTGCTAGAGAGGGCGGGGTGAACACTGAAGCTTTCTTT	CSAREGGVNTEAFF
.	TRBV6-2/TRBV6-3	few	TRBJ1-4	TGTGCCAGCAGAAGAATTTACGTTTTGGCCGAAGAAAAACTGTTTTTT	CASRRIYVLAEEKLFF
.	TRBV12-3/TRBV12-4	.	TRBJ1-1	TGTGCCAGCATTATAAGTCTGAACACTGAAGCTTTCTTT	CASIISLNTEAFF
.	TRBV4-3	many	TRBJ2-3	TGCGCCAGCAGCCAAGATTTGGCAGATACGCAGTATTTT	CASSQDLADTQYF